This T cell receptor beta chain is drawn from a study of T-cell reconstitution after alpha-beta-depleted transplantation in children. The V end lost 0 bases, the J end lost 0 bases, and 6 bases lay between the germline ends. The CDR3 covers 15 residues. Germline lookup yields CDR1 LNHNV and CDR2 YYDKDF (reference sequence). This clonotype was counted between two and nine times. The TCRbeta library was prepared with unique molecular identifiers. TCRdb processed the PCR reads anew with MiXCR; each CDR3 protein has one entry. The sample carries approximately 520,000 distinct CDR3 sequences, approximately 32% recorded once.

Sequenced here: PBMCs from the stem cell graft donor, sampled from the stem cell graft. The sequence was obtained from a human donor who donated a stem cell graft to a child with aplastic anemia. The chain has TRBV15 and TRBJ1-5; D gene ambiguous. CDR3 sequence (DNA): TGTGCCACCAGCAGAGATCCTGTTAGCAATCAGCCCCAGCATTTT. It encodes CATSRDPVSNQPQHF.